The following is a T cell receptor beta chain sequence with its context. Antigen specificity is unknown. This sample was taken from a study of T cell responses to AZD1222 COVID-19 vaccine. Whole-study findings and limits: Seropositive status at baseline applied to only five to seven AZD1222 recipients. No repertoire was sampled before or during the peak T cell response, only after it. Recipients of two AZD1222 doses showed rising Spike-specific TCR breadth and depth.

V was clipped by 6 bases and J by 3 bases; unmatched bases: 16. This CDR3 comprises 17 residues. Germline CDR1 MDHEN, CDR2 SYDVKM. Sequencing was performed with immunoSEQ multiplex PCR; in TCRdb, only in-frame clones are kept and a portion is missing. This table has 100,000 to 150,000 clones, roughly 88% appearing once. This TCR came from an adult in good health. Sequenced here: peripheral blood, sampled on day 0 of MenACWY control vaccination. The chain joins TRBV28 to TRBJ1-2; TRBD1 matches 7 bases. The CDR3 sequence: CASSPPQRDRFYYGYTF. For the CDR3, the DNA is TGTGCCAGCAGCCCACCCCAGAGGGACAGATTCTACTATGGCTACACCTTC.